A selection of T cell receptor beta chains follows, all from one sample in a study of T-cell memory formation after mild COVID-19. From the 5' RACE reads, TCRdb called clonotypes with MiXCR, one entry per CDR3 protein. The table includes about 540,000 distinct CDR3 sequences, roughly 20% detected once. The sequenced material came from PBMCs or a T cell subset sorted from them (not recorded which). Receptor source: an adult woman who had mild COVID-19 (a few samples of this study predate the infection). Cell type and time point are not known. Each CDR3 is given with its conserved first and last residue. A D gene is named only where the DNA matches it firmly. Not all rows give a size; the values are once, few, many and, for expanded clones, a class.

d_call: -
v_call: TRBV30
j_call: TRBJ1-3
clone_size: -
cdr3_nt: TGTGCCTGGAGCCTCGGTGGAAACACCATATATTTT
cdr3_aa: CAWSLGGNTIYF

d_call: TRBD2
v_call: TRBV7-9
j_call: TRBJ2-2
clone_size: -
cdr3_nt: TGTGCCAGCAGCTTGGGACTAGTCAAGGCCGGGGAGCTGTTTTTT
cdr3_aa: CASSLGLVKAGELFF

d_call: -
v_call: TRBV5-4
j_call: TRBJ1-6
clone_size: -
cdr3_nt: TGTGCCAGCAGCTCCGAGGCTTCACCCCTCCACTTT
cdr3_aa: CASSSEASPLHF

d_call: -
v_call: TRBV5-6
j_call: TRBJ1-5
clone_size: few
cdr3_nt: TGTGCCAGCAGCTCGGGGGGGCTTGGCAATCAGCCCCAGCATTTT
cdr3_aa: CASSSGGLGNQPQHF

d_call: -
v_call: TRBV27
j_call: TRBJ1-1
clone_size: -
cdr3_nt: TGTGCCAGCAGTTTGCTTGGACCGGAGAGCACTGAAGCTTTCTTT
cdr3_aa: CASSLLGPESTEAFF

d_call: -
v_call: TRBV7-9
j_call: TRBJ2-5
clone_size: few
cdr3_nt: TGTGCCAGCAGCTTTAGTGTGAACATCCAAGAGACCCAGTACTTC
cdr3_aa: CASSFSVNIQETQYF

d_call: -
v_call: TRBV29-1
j_call: TRBJ2-1
clone_size: few
cdr3_nt: TGCAGCGTTGATGTATGGACAGTTTACAATGAGCAGTTCTTC
cdr3_aa: CSVDVWTVYNEQFF

d_call: -
v_call: TRBV7-7
j_call: TRBJ2-3
clone_size: few
cdr3_nt: TGTGCTAGCAGCCCCAATGTCGGACCCAGCACAGATACGCAGTATTTT
cdr3_aa: CASSPNVGPSTDTQYF

d_call: TRBD1
v_call: TRBV12-3/TRBV12-4
j_call: TRBJ2-1
clone_size: few
cdr3_nt: TGTGCCAGCAGACCCCAGGGGGCTGGTGAGCAGTTCTTC
cdr3_aa: CASRPQGAGEQFF

d_call: -
v_call: TRBV5-5
j_call: TRBJ1-5
clone_size: -
cdr3_nt: TGTGCCAGCAGCTTGGCCATTATCAGGGAATCGAATCAGCCCCAGCATTTT
cdr3_aa: CASSLAIIRESNQPQHF

d_call: TRBD2
v_call: TRBV7-6
j_call: TRBJ2-5
clone_size: -
cdr3_nt: TGTGCCAGCAGCTTAACAAGGAGCGGGGGAGAGACCCAGTACTTC
cdr3_aa: CASSLTRSGGETQYF

d_call: -
v_call: TRBV11-2
j_call: TRBJ1-3
clone_size: few
cdr3_nt: TGTGCCAGCAGCTTGTTTCCTCGAAGGGGCTCTGGAAACACCATATATTTT
cdr3_aa: CASSLFPRRGSGNTIYF

d_call: -
v_call: TRBV4-1
j_call: TRBJ2-7
clone_size: few
cdr3_nt: TGCGCCAGCAGCCAAGATAAAACAGGGACATACGAGCAGTACTTC
cdr3_aa: CASSQDKTGTYEQYF

d_call: -
v_call: TRBV7-2
j_call: TRBJ1-1
clone_size: -
cdr3_nt: TGTGCCAGCAGCTTATTTTACGGATCGGGAGGGAATGAAGCTTTCTTT
cdr3_aa: CASSLFYGSGGNEAFF

d_call: TRBD2
v_call: TRBV20-1
j_call: TRBJ2-7
clone_size: few
cdr3_nt: TGCAGTGCTAGGCTGGCGGGAGGGTCGCCCGAGCAGTACTTC
cdr3_aa: CSARLAGGSPEQYF

d_call: -
v_call: TRBV20-1
j_call: TRBJ2-3
clone_size: many
cdr3_nt: TGCAGTGCTAGAGATCTAGGGGGGGCCCCAACAGATACGCAGTATTTT
cdr3_aa: CSARDLGGAPTDTQYF

d_call: -
v_call: TRBV4-3
j_call: TRBJ2-5
clone_size: -
cdr3_nt: TGCGCCAGCAGCCAAGGAGTAGAAGGAACCCAGTACTTC
cdr3_aa: CASSQGVEGTQYF

d_call: -
v_call: TRBV7-9
j_call: TRBJ2-7
clone_size: many
cdr3_nt: TGTGCCAGCAGCCGTTACTCCGACAGCTACGAGCAGTACTTC
cdr3_aa: CASSRYSDSYEQYF

d_call: -
v_call: TRBV10-3
j_call: TRBJ1-1
clone_size: once
cdr3_nt: TGTGCCATCAGTGAGTCGACTGGACTTGCTTTTGGAAACACTGAAGCTTTCTTT
cdr3_aa: CAISESTGLAFGNTEAFF

d_call: TRBD2
v_call: TRBV7-9
j_call: TRBJ2-2
clone_size: -
cdr3_nt: TGTGCCAGCAGCTACCCACTAGCGGGGAACACCGGGGAGCTGTTTTTT
cdr3_aa: CASSYPLAGNTGELFF

d_call: -
v_call: TRBV2
j_call: TRBJ1-2
clone_size: many
cdr3_nt: TGTGCCAGCGATGGGACGGGGGAAGCTAACTATGGCTACACCTTC
cdr3_aa: CASDGTGEANYGYTF

d_call: -
v_call: TRBV27
j_call: TRBJ2-4
clone_size: many
cdr3_nt: TGTGCCAGCAGTTGGGGCCACCAAGCCAAAAACATTCAGTACTTC
cdr3_aa: CASSWGHQAKNIQYF

d_call: -
v_call: TRBV27
j_call: TRBJ2-1
clone_size: many
cdr3_nt: TGTGCCAGCAGTCTCAACTACAATGAGCAGTTCTTC
cdr3_aa: CASSLNYNEQFF

d_call: -
v_call: TRBV7-8
j_call: TRBJ1-1
clone_size: -
cdr3_nt: TGTGCCAGCAGTGGGGGACACCCATCAAACACTGAAGCTTTCTTT
cdr3_aa: CASSGGHPSNTEAFF

d_call: -
v_call: TRBV4-1
j_call: TRBJ1-1
clone_size: -
cdr3_nt: TGCGCCAGCAGCCAAGAGGGGGAGGTAGCTTTCTTT
cdr3_aa: CASSQEGEVAFF

d_call: TRBD1
v_call: TRBV12-3/TRBV12-4
j_call: TRBJ2-1
clone_size: -
cdr3_nt: TGTGCCAGCAGTCTCGGACAGGGGGTTGAGCAGTTCTTC
cdr3_aa: CASSLGQGVEQFF

d_call: -
v_call: TRBV7-3
j_call: TRBJ2-3
clone_size: -
cdr3_nt: TGTGCCAGCAGCTTGGAGAGGTTAAGTACGCAGTATTTT
cdr3_aa: CASSLERLSTQYF

d_call: TRBD1
v_call: TRBV5-6
j_call: TRBJ2-7
clone_size: -
cdr3_nt: TGTGCCAGCAGCCGGGACAGGAGTACCTACGAGCAGTACTTC
cdr3_aa: CASSRDRSTYEQYF

d_call: TRBD1
v_call: TRBV7-7
j_call: TRBJ2-7
clone_size: few
cdr3_nt: TGTGCCAGCAGCGCCGGGACAGGTAGCGTTGAGCAGTACTTC
cdr3_aa: CASSAGTGSVEQYF

d_call: -
v_call: TRBV10-3
j_call: TRBJ1-5
clone_size: -
cdr3_nt: TGTGCCATCAGTGAGTCGAAAGGGTTTGTTCAGCCCCAGCATTTT
cdr3_aa: CAISESKGFVQPQHF

d_call: -
v_call: TRBV5-1
j_call: TRBJ2-3
clone_size: few
cdr3_nt: TGCGCCAGCAGCAAAGACGGAAGACCTAGCACAGATACGCAGTATTTT
cdr3_aa: CASSKDGRPSTDTQYF

d_call: TRBD1
v_call: TRBV15
j_call: TRBJ1-2
clone_size: -
cdr3_nt: TGTGCCACCAGCAGAGATCCCGGACAGGGAGAGAACTATGGCTACACCTTC
cdr3_aa: CATSRDPGQGENYGYTF

d_call: -
v_call: TRBV15
j_call: TRBJ1-5
clone_size: -
cdr3_nt: TGTGCCACCAGCAGACAACAGGGTTATAGCAATCAGCCCCAGCATTTT
cdr3_aa: CATSRQQGYSNQPQHF

d_call: -
v_call: TRBV4-1
j_call: TRBJ1-5
clone_size: -
cdr3_nt: TGCGCCAGCAGCCTAATCCCGACGAGGCAGCCCCAGCATTTT
cdr3_aa: CASSLIPTRQPQHF

d_call: TRBD1
v_call: TRBV4-1
j_call: TRBJ2-5
clone_size: -
cdr3_nt: TGCGCCAGCAGTCAAACAGGGGTTACGAAAGTAGAGACCCAGTACTTC
cdr3_aa: CASSQTGVTKVETQYF

d_call: TRBD1
v_call: TRBV30
j_call: TRBJ2-5
clone_size: -
cdr3_nt: TGTGCCTGGAGTGTGGACAGGGAAGAGACCCAGTACTTC
cdr3_aa: CAWSVDREETQYF

d_call: -
v_call: TRBV18
j_call: TRBJ2-6
clone_size: few
cdr3_nt: TGTGCCAGCTCACCATCCCCAGGGACCAACGTCCTGACTTTC
cdr3_aa: CASSPSPGTNVLTF

d_call: TRBD1
v_call: TRBV12-3/TRBV12-4
j_call: TRBJ2-2
clone_size: many
cdr3_nt: TGTGCCAGCAGTCCGGGACAGGGATGGAAGAACACCGGGGAGCTGTTTTTT
cdr3_aa: CASSPGQGWKNTGELFF

d_call: TRBD1
v_call: TRBV9
j_call: TRBJ1-1
clone_size: -
cdr3_nt: TGTGCCAGCAGCGCATCAGGGGGGGCTAAGGCTTTCTTT
cdr3_aa: CASSASGGAKAFF

d_call: -
v_call: TRBV4-1
j_call: TRBJ2-1
clone_size: few
cdr3_nt: TGCGCCAGCAGCCAAGACCCAGGGGAAAGGGCCTACAATGAGCAGTTCTTC
cdr3_aa: CASSQDPGERAYNEQFF

d_call: -
v_call: TRBV5-6
j_call: TRBJ2-1
clone_size: few
cdr3_nt: TGTGCCAGCAGCTTTTACTCCTCCTACAATGAGCAGTTCTTC
cdr3_aa: CASSFYSSYNEQFF

d_call: -
v_call: TRBV6-5
j_call: TRBJ2-3
clone_size: -
cdr3_nt: TGTGCCAGCAGTTATCTCGGGGCCGCCACGAGGACAGATACGCAGTATTTT
cdr3_aa: CASSYLGAATRTDTQYF

d_call: -
v_call: TRBV11-2
j_call: TRBJ2-7
clone_size: -
cdr3_nt: TGTGCCAGCAGCTTAGATATCCCGTCGGCGTACGAGCAGTACTTC
cdr3_aa: CASSLDIPSAYEQYF

d_call: -
v_call: TRBV20-1
j_call: TRBJ2-1
clone_size: -
cdr3_nt: TGCAGTGCTCCCTGGTGGGCTACCGGACGCTTCTATGAGCAGTTCTTC
cdr3_aa: CSAPWWATGRFYEQFF

d_call: TRBD2
v_call: TRBV7-2
j_call: TRBJ2-1
clone_size: few
cdr3_nt: TGTGCCAGCAGCGCACCCGGGACTAGGAGGGCCAATGAGCAGTTCTTC
cdr3_aa: CASSAPGTRRANEQFF

d_call: TRBD2
v_call: TRBV29-1
j_call: TRBJ2-2
clone_size: few
cdr3_nt: TGCAGCGTTGTTCAAGCGGGAGGCACCGGGGAGCTGTTTTTT
cdr3_aa: CSVVQAGGTGELFF

d_call: TRBD2
v_call: TRBV7-8
j_call: TRBJ2-1
clone_size: -
cdr3_nt: TGTGCCAGCAGCTTGCCAGCAACGGGGGGTTACTCCTACAATGAGCAGTTCTTC
cdr3_aa: CASSLPATGGYSYNEQFF

d_call: -
v_call: TRBV7-8
j_call: TRBJ1-1
clone_size: few
cdr3_nt: TGTGCCAGCAGCTTAAGTCAGGGGCACACTGAAGCTTTCTTT
cdr3_aa: CASSLSQGHTEAFF

d_call: -
v_call: TRBV2
j_call: TRBJ2-1
clone_size: few
cdr3_nt: TGTGCCAGCAGTGCGTATATCGATGAGCAGTTCTTC
cdr3_aa: CASSAYIDEQFF

d_call: TRBD2
v_call: TRBV2
j_call: TRBJ2-4
clone_size: few
cdr3_nt: TGTGCCAGCAGGGACACTAGCGGGGGGGCTCTCAGCTACATTCAGTACTTC
cdr3_aa: CASRDTSGGALSYIQYF

d_call: TRBD2
v_call: TRBV7-9
j_call: TRBJ2-3
clone_size: -
cdr3_nt: TGTGCCAGCAGCCCCCCACGGCCGGGACTAGCGGGGGGGCCAGCAGATACGCAGTATTTT
cdr3_aa: CASSPPRPGLAGGPADTQYF

d_call: TRBD1
v_call: TRBV7-9
j_call: TRBJ2-4
clone_size: many
cdr3_nt: TGTGCCAGCAGCCAGGACAGGAACATTCAGTACTTC
cdr3_aa: CASSQDRNIQYF

d_call: -
v_call: TRBV5-6
j_call: TRBJ2-7
clone_size: many
cdr3_nt: TGTGCCAGCAGCCCGCGGGGTAATTGGCCCTACGAGCAGTACTTC
cdr3_aa: CASSPRGNWPYEQYF

d_call: -
v_call: TRBV6-6
j_call: TRBJ1-1
clone_size: -
cdr3_nt: TGTGCCAGCAGTCCTCCGGGCGACTTCGAAGCTTTCTTT
cdr3_aa: CASSPPGDFEAFF

d_call: -
v_call: TRBV7-9
j_call: TRBJ2-3
clone_size: few
cdr3_nt: TGTGCCAGCAGACAGAGCCCGGACAGCACAGATACGCAGTATTTT
cdr3_aa: CASRQSPDSTDTQYF